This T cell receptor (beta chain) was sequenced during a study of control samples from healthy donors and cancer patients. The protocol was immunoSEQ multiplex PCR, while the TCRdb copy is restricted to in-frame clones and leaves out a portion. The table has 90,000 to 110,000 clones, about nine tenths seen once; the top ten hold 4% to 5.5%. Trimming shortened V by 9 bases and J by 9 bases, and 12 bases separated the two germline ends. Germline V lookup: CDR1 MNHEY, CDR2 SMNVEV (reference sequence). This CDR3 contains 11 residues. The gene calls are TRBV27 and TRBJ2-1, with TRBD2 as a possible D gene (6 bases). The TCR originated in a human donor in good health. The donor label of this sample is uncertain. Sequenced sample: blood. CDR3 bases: TGTGCCAGTTGGGGGGTTGGTGAGCAGTTCTTC. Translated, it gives CASWGVGEQFF.